The rows below give T cell receptor beta chains drawn from one sample of a study of T cell changes during pregnancy in multiple sclerosis. The table came from immunoSEQ multiplex PCR; TCRdb's copy has only in-frame clones and leaves some out. The repertoire holds under 40,000 clones, with around 90% as singletons. This specimen was peripheral blood, taken in the second trimester of pregnancy. The receptors here all came from a female donor in good health, enrolled as a control in a pregnancy study. The CDR3 runs from the conserved cysteine through the conserved F or W. D genes are given only for firm matches. A clone size is listed for some rows: how often the clone was seen (once, few, many), or a class if it is expanded.

D gene: NA; J gene: TRBJ1-2; V gene: TRBV5-1; clone size: NA; CDR3 DNA: TGCGCCAGCAGCTTGGAAGCGGGGGGTCGTGGCTACACCTTC; CDR3 protein: CASSLEAGGRGYTF
D gene: TRBD2; J gene: TRBJ2-1; V gene: TRBV11-2; clone size: NA; CDR3 DNA: TGTGCCAGCAGCTTGCCCAGCGGGAGATCAAATGAGCAGTTCTTC; CDR3 protein: CASSLPSGRSNEQFF
D gene: NA; J gene: TRBJ1-2; V gene: TRBV9; clone size: once; CDR3 DNA: TGTGCCAGCAGCGTAAGAGGGGGTGGCTACACCTTC; CDR3 protein: CASSVRGGGYTF
D gene: NA; J gene: TRBJ1-1; V gene: TRBV5-1; clone size: NA; CDR3 DNA: TGCGCCAGCCCCCTGCCCAAAACGAGCCTGAACACTGAAGCTTTCTTT; CDR3 protein: CASPLPKTSLNTEAFF
D gene: NA; J gene: TRBJ2-2; V gene: TRBV6-5; clone size: once; CDR3 DNA: TGTGCCAGCAGTGTACAAGGGGATACCGGGGAGCTGTTTTTT; CDR3 protein: CASSVQGDTGELFF
D gene: TRBD1; J gene: TRBJ1-1; V gene: TRBV6-5; clone size: NA; CDR3 DNA: TGTGCCAGCAGTTACAAGGGACAGGACTCTGAAGCTTTCTTT; CDR3 protein: CASSYKGQDSEAFF
D gene: NA; J gene: TRBJ2-7; V gene: TRBV5-1; clone size: once; CDR3 DNA: TGCGCCAGCAGCTTGGGAGCGGCAACCTACGAGCAGTACTTC; CDR3 protein: CASSLGAATYEQYF
D gene: NA; J gene: TRBJ1-3; V gene: TRBV21-1; clone size: NA; CDR3 DNA: TGTGCCAGCAGTACCTACCGGGACAGCGGAAACACCATATATTTT; CDR3 protein: CASSTYRDSGNTIYF
D gene: TRBD2; J gene: TRBJ2-3; V gene: TRBV7-3; clone size: NA; CDR3 DNA: TGTGCCAGCACCGTTCTAGCGGGAGCAGATACGCAGTATTTT; CDR3 protein: CASTVLAGADTQYF
D gene: NA; J gene: TRBJ2-2; V gene: TRBV30; clone size: once; CDR3 DNA: TGTGCCTGGAGTGGATCTGAGATCGGGGAGCTGTTTTTT; CDR3 protein: CAWSGSEIGELFF
D gene: TRBD2; J gene: TRBJ2-1; V gene: TRBV28; clone size: NA; CDR3 DNA: TGTGCCAGCAGTTTTGCCGTTAGCGGGAGGGACTACAATGAGCAGTTCTTC; CDR3 protein: CASSFAVSGRDYNEQFF
D gene: NA; J gene: TRBJ1-2; V gene: TRBV28; clone size: NA; CDR3 DNA: TGTGCCAGCAGTTTATTGAGGGCCAACTATGGCTACACCTTC; CDR3 protein: CASSLLRANYGYTF
D gene: NA; J gene: TRBJ1-2; V gene: TRBV5-6; clone size: NA; CDR3 DNA: TGTGCCAGCAGCCCGCGACCCATTTCCCCAGGTGGCTACACCTTC; CDR3 protein: CASSPRPISPGGYTF
D gene: NA; J gene: TRBJ1-1; V gene: TRBV5-1; clone size: few; CDR3 DNA: TGCGCCAGCAGCTTGGAGATGGGGCGCGGTGAAGCTTTCTTT; CDR3 protein: CASSLEMGRGEAFF
D gene: NA; J gene: TRBJ1-6; V gene: TRBV2; clone size: once; CDR3 DNA: TGTGCCAGCGCTGGGCTGGCAGGCTCCTATAATTCACCCCTCCACTTT; CDR3 protein: CASAGLAGSYNSPLHF
D gene: TRBD1; J gene: TRBJ1-2; V gene: TRBV30; clone size: once; CDR3 DNA: TGTGCCTCCCCGCCTACCGGGACAGCCTATGGCTACACCTTC; CDR3 protein: CASPPTGTAYGYTF
D gene: NA; J gene: TRBJ2-1; V gene: TRBV19; clone size: NA; CDR3 DNA: TGTGCCAGTAGTATCCAGGGCCCGATGAGTGGAAATGAGCAGTTCTTC; CDR3 protein: CASSIQGPMSGNEQFF
D gene: NA; J gene: TRBJ2-5; V gene: TRBV9; clone size: NA; CDR3 DNA: TGTGCCAGCAGCCCGTCCGGGGGAAACCAAGAGACCCAGTACTTC; CDR3 protein: CASSPSGGNQETQYF
D gene: TRBD2; J gene: TRBJ2-7; V gene: TRBV7-2; clone size: NA; CDR3 DNA: TGTGCCAGCAGCTCGGGGGGGGCGCGCGAGCAGTACTTC; CDR3 protein: CASSSGGAREQYF
D gene: TRBD2; J gene: TRBJ2-2; V gene: TRBV6-6; clone size: NA; CDR3 DNA: TGTGCCAGCAGCCCCCGACTAGCGGGAGCTCCCGGGGAGCTGTTTTTT; CDR3 protein: CASSPRLAGAPGELFF
D gene: TRBD2; J gene: TRBJ2-3; V gene: TRBV5-1; clone size: NA; CDR3 DNA: TGCGCCAGCAGTTCGGGACTAGCGGGAGTAGATACGCAGTATTTT; CDR3 protein: CASSSGLAGVDTQYF
D gene: NA; J gene: TRBJ2-1; V gene: TRBV6-1; clone size: NA; CDR3 DNA: TGTGCCAGCAGTGAATACAGGGATCTTTGGGGCAATGAGCAGTTCTTC; CDR3 protein: CASSEYRDLWGNEQFF